This is a list of T cell receptor beta chains from one sample in a study of early T cells in non-severe SARS-CoV-2 infection. A single record per CDR3 protein comes from TCRdb applying MiXCR to the 5' RACE reads. The data hold approximately 89,000 distinct CDR3 sequences, with 11% to 15% observed a single time. The sample was whole blood. Receptor source: an adult who was a healthcare worker with PCR-confirmed SARS-CoV-2 infection or an uninfected control (not recorded which). The CDR3 runs from the conserved cysteine through the conserved F or W. The D gene is left open where the match is weak. Clone size is given for some rows only: seen once, a few or many times, or a class if the clone is expanded.

v_call: TRBV7-9; j_call: TRBJ2-1; clone_size: few; d_call: TRBD2; cdr3_aa: CASSLASEREGPEQFF; cdr3_nt: TGTGCCAGCAGCTTAGCGAGTGAGCGGGAGGGCCCTGAGCAGTTCTTC
v_call: TRBV20-1; j_call: TRBJ2-5; clone_size: few; d_call: .; cdr3_aa: CSARDRGGTQYF; cdr3_nt: TGCAGTGCTAGAGATCGGGGAGGGACCCAGTACTTC
v_call: TRBV19; j_call: TRBJ1-3; clone_size: .; d_call: .; cdr3_aa: CASKETFSGNTIYF; cdr3_nt: TGTGCCAGTAAGGAGACGTTCTCTGGAAACACCATATATTTT
v_call: TRBV4-1; j_call: TRBJ2-7; clone_size: many; d_call: .; cdr3_aa: CASSPYQGPYEQYF; cdr3_nt: TGCGCCAGCAGCCCCTACCAGGGGCCCTACGAGCAGTACTTC
v_call: TRBV7-9; j_call: TRBJ2-1; clone_size: many; d_call: TRBD2; cdr3_aa: CASSSTSGRRGDEQFF; cdr3_nt: TGTGCCAGCAGCTCCACTAGCGGGAGGCGGGGGGATGAGCAGTTCTTC
v_call: TRBV6-1; j_call: TRBJ2-5; clone_size: .; d_call: TRBD2; cdr3_aa: CASSEALAGGLQETQYF; cdr3_nt: TGTGCCAGCAGTGAAGCCCTAGCGGGGGGCCTTCAAGAGACCCAGTACTTC
v_call: TRBV5-1; j_call: TRBJ2-7; clone_size: few; d_call: .; cdr3_aa: CASSLVGIGSSSYEQYF; cdr3_nt: TGCGCCAGCAGCTTGGTTGGGATAGGGTCGAGCTCCTACGAGCAGTACTTC
v_call: TRBV18; j_call: TRBJ2-7; clone_size: .; d_call: TRBD2; cdr3_aa: CASSPSGGGSYEQYF; cdr3_nt: TGTGCCAGCTCACCGTCGGGGGGGGGATCCTACGAGCAGTACTTC
v_call: TRBV3-1; j_call: TRBJ1-6; clone_size: once; d_call: TRBD1; cdr3_aa: CASSQGQQNSPLHF; cdr3_nt: TGTGCCAGCAGCCAGGGACAGCAGAATTCACCCCTCCACTTT
v_call: TRBV2; j_call: TRBJ2-3; clone_size: few; d_call: .; cdr3_aa: CASSEQSASTDTQYF; cdr3_nt: TGTGCCAGCAGTGAACAAAGCGCTAGCACAGATACGCAGTATTTT
v_call: TRBV7-3; j_call: TRBJ2-2; clone_size: few; d_call: TRBD1; cdr3_aa: CASSLNPPDRVGELFF; cdr3_nt: TGTGCCAGCAGCTTAAACCCTCCGGACAGGGTCGGGGAGCTGTTTTTT
v_call: TRBV11-3; j_call: TRBJ1-2; clone_size: many; d_call: .; cdr3_aa: CASSKMGGEGYTF; cdr3_nt: TGTGCCAGCAGCAAGATGGGAGGGGAGGGCTACACCTTC
v_call: TRBV7-8; j_call: TRBJ2-7; clone_size: many; d_call: TRBD2; cdr3_aa: CASMPRTSGSRPMDEQYF; cdr3_nt: TGTGCCAGCATGCCTAGGACTAGCGGGAGCCGGCCGATGGACGAGCAGTACTTC
v_call: TRBV14; j_call: TRBJ2-1; clone_size: many; d_call: TRBD2; cdr3_aa: CASSQMTSGRPQFF; cdr3_nt: TGTGCCAGCAGCCAGATGACTAGCGGGAGGCCGCAGTTCTTC
v_call: TRBV20-1; j_call: TRBJ2-7; clone_size: few; d_call: .; cdr3_aa: CSASRPTPYSYEQYF; cdr3_nt: TGCAGTGCCTCTCGACCGACACCGTACTCCTACGAGCAGTACTTC
v_call: TRBV11-2; j_call: TRBJ2-5; clone_size: few; d_call: .; cdr3_aa: CASSPAGPTSRETQYF; cdr3_nt: TGTGCCAGCAGCCCAGCTGGCCCCACCTCCAGAGAGACCCAGTACTTC
v_call: TRBV7-2; j_call: TRBJ2-1; clone_size: few; d_call: .; cdr3_aa: CASSLLTDWYNEQFF; cdr3_nt: TGTGCCAGCAGCTTACTCACAGACTGGTACAATGAGCAGTTCTTC
v_call: TRBV20-1; j_call: TRBJ2-3; clone_size: many; d_call: .; cdr3_aa: CSARSRGDTQYF; cdr3_nt: TGCAGTGCTAGGAGCCGGGGAGATACGCAGTATTTT
v_call: TRBV6-6; j_call: TRBJ2-1; clone_size: many; d_call: .; cdr3_aa: CASGLQPDNEQFF; cdr3_nt: TGTGCCAGCGGACTACAACCTGACAATGAGCAGTTCTTC
v_call: TRBV4-2; j_call: TRBJ1-4; clone_size: many; d_call: TRBD1; cdr3_aa: CASSQEGGQGASKLFF; cdr3_nt: TGTGCCAGCAGCCAAGAGGGAGGACAGGGGGCTTCTAAACTGTTTTTT
v_call: TRBV7-9; j_call: TRBJ2-5; clone_size: .; d_call: TRBD2; cdr3_aa: CASSSSIPGLAGTQYF; cdr3_nt: TGTGCCAGCAGCTCCTCAATACCGGGACTAGCGGGGACCCAGTACTTC
v_call: TRBV19; j_call: TRBJ1-2; clone_size: few; d_call: TRBD1; cdr3_aa: CASSTPTGYDYGYTF; cdr3_nt: TGTGCCAGTAGTACCCCGACAGGGTATGACTATGGCTACACCTTC
v_call: TRBV3-1; j_call: TRBJ2-7; clone_size: many; d_call: TRBD2; cdr3_aa: CASSQRGLAGVSEQYF; cdr3_nt: TGTGCCAGCAGCCAAAGAGGACTAGCGGGGGTCTCCGAGCAGTACTTC
v_call: TRBV18; j_call: TRBJ2-7; clone_size: few; d_call: .; cdr3_aa: CASSPSGQPTHEQYF; cdr3_nt: TGTGCCAGCTCACCGAGCGGACAGCCGACCCACGAGCAGTACTTC
v_call: TRBV7-8; j_call: TRBJ2-1; clone_size: few; d_call: .; cdr3_aa: CASSPSQKQFF; cdr3_nt: TGTGCCAGCAGCCCTAGCCAGAAACAGTTCTTC
v_call: TRBV7-8; j_call: TRBJ1-5; clone_size: many; d_call: .; cdr3_aa: CASSPPLLGGSNQPQHF; cdr3_nt: TGTGCCAGCAGCCCCCCCCTTTTGGGTGGTAGCAATCAGCCCCAGCATTTT
v_call: TRBV6-5; j_call: TRBJ2-1; clone_size: .; d_call: .; cdr3_aa: CASRFRGSSYNEQFF; cdr3_nt: TGTGCCAGCAGATTCCGGGGGAGCTCCTACAATGAGCAGTTCTTC
v_call: TRBV20-1; j_call: TRBJ2-7; clone_size: .; d_call: TRBD2; cdr3_aa: CSLAGGGTEEQYF; cdr3_nt: TGCAGTTTAGCGGGGGGCGGGACGGAGGAGCAGTACTTC
v_call: TRBV21-1; j_call: TRBJ2-7; clone_size: many; d_call: .; cdr3_aa: CASSSSTGTARSGRAYEQYF; cdr3_nt: TGTGCCAGCAGCTCCTCTACGGGGACTGCTAGGAGCGGGAGGGCCTACGAGCAGTACTTC
v_call: TRBV11-2; j_call: TRBJ2-5; clone_size: few; d_call: .; cdr3_aa: CASSLGERRPRLETQYF; cdr3_nt: TGTGCCAGCAGCTTAGGGGAGCGACGCCCCAGATTAGAGACCCAGTACTTC
v_call: TRBV5-1; j_call: TRBJ2-7; clone_size: many; d_call: .; cdr3_aa: CASSLAGTPKFSSYEQYF; cdr3_nt: TGCGCCAGCAGCTTGGCCGGGACTCCGAAGTTCAGCTCCTACGAGCAGTACTTC
v_call: TRBV25-1; j_call: TRBJ2-7; clone_size: few; d_call: .; cdr3_aa: CASSESRGEQYF; cdr3_nt: TGTGCCAGCAGTGAATCTCGGGGCGAGCAGTACTTC
v_call: TRBV7-6; j_call: TRBJ2-7; clone_size: .; d_call: .; cdr3_aa: CASSPHRTKTYEQYF; cdr3_nt: TGTGCCAGCAGCCCACACAGGACAAAAACCTACGAGCAGTACTTC
v_call: TRBV6-1; j_call: TRBJ2-4; clone_size: .; d_call: TRBD1; cdr3_aa: CASIRQGLTTKNIQYF; cdr3_nt: TGTGCCAGCATCCGACAGGGTTTGACTACCAAAAACATTCAGTACTTC
v_call: TRBV6-5; j_call: TRBJ2-5; clone_size: many; d_call: TRBD2; cdr3_aa: CASSFIGLAGTQETQYF; cdr3_nt: TGTGCCAGCAGTTTTATAGGACTAGCGGGGACACAAGAGACCCAGTACTTC
v_call: TRBV6-1; j_call: TRBJ1-6; clone_size: few; d_call: .; cdr3_aa: CAAAENSPLHF; cdr3_nt: TGTGCCGCTGCAGAAAATTCACCCCTCCACTTT